Listed below are T cell receptor beta chains from one sample, sequenced in a study of blood T cell repertoires in COVID-19. TCRdb keeps only in-frame clones here, not all; method: immunoSEQ multiplex PCR. The repertoire consists of hundreds of thousands of clones, with about 90% occurring once and the leading ten covering under 4%. The specimen was peripheral blood. These TCRs come from a woman aged 25 to 39 with COVID-19, enrolled during active disease. Both conserved end residues are part of each CDR3. A D gene is named only where the DNA matches it firmly. For some rows the clone size is stated as once, few or many, or as a class when expanded; others skip it.

TGTGCCAGCAGTTATGGCCTCACCCAGTACTTC	CASSYGLTQYF	TRBV6-2/TRBV6-3	.	.	TRBJ2-5
TGTGCCAGCACCCACGGGACCGGGGGGGGAAACACCATATATTTT	CASTHGTGGGNTIYF	TRBV6-6	.	.	TRBJ1-3
TGCGCCAGCAGCCCCAAGGGGGGGGAACGCACAGATACGCAGTATTTT	CASSPKGGERTDTQYF	TRBV4-3	.	.	TRBJ2-3
TGTGCCAGCAGCTTAGATCTAGCGGGAGGTCTTGAGCAGTTCTTC	CASSLDLAGGLEQFF	TRBV11-2	.	TRBD2	TRBJ2-1
TGTGCCAGCAGCCCTCGACAGGGCTCCTACAATGAGCAGTTCTTC	CASSPRQGSYNEQFF	TRBV11-2	once	TRBD1	TRBJ2-1
TGTGCCAGCCGGGACAGTAGCACAGATACGCAGTATTTT	CASRDSSTDTQYF	TRBV18	.	TRBD1	TRBJ2-3
TGTGCCAGCAGTCCTCGCGCGGGCCACTCCTACAATGAGCAGTTCTTC	CASSPRAGHSYNEQFF	TRBV6-8	.	.	TRBJ2-1
TGTGCCAGCAGCCCGACATCGGACAGGGGGCGGGAAAAACTGTTTTTT	CASSPTSDRGREKLFF	TRBV7-9	.	TRBD1	TRBJ1-4
TGTGCCAGCAGTTTACCGAGCGACGGCACAGATACGCAGTATTTT	CASSLPSDGTDTQYF	TRBV27	.	.	TRBJ2-3
TGTGCCAGCAGCTCAGCAACACAGAGAACCGGGGAGCTGTTTTTT	CASSSATQRTGELFF	TRBV7-9	.	.	TRBJ2-2
TGTGCCAGCAGTGAATTGTTAGCGGGGGGTTACAATGAGCAGTTCTTC	CASSELLAGGYNEQFF	TRBV2	.	TRBD2	TRBJ2-1
TGTGCCACCGACTTTAGCTGTGACGAGCAGTTCTTC	CATDFSCDEQFF	TRBV24-1	.	.	TRBJ2-1
TGTGCCAGCAGTTTAGCCACGGAGCAGTACTTC	CASSLATEQYF	TRBV6-2/TRBV6-3	.	.	TRBJ2-7
TGTGCCACCAGTTTTACTAGCGGGGGGGAAGATACGCAGTATTTT	CATSFTSGGEDTQYF	TRBV24-1	.	TRBD2	TRBJ2-3
TGTGCCAGTAGTAACGAACGGGACAGCCGAATACAAATAAACACTGAAGCTTTCTTT	CASSNERDSRIQINTEAFF	TRBV19	.	TRBD1	TRBJ1-1
TGTGCCAGCAGTTTGTCCAACTATGACGAGCAGTACTTC	CASSLSNYDEQYF	TRBV27	.	.	TRBJ2-7
TGTGCCAGCAGCTTAGGCAGGGACACTGAAGCTTTCTTT	CASSLGRDTEAFF	TRBV11-2	.	.	TRBJ1-1
TGTGCCATCAGTGCTGCAAGTCGGAGGGCTGGGGAGACCCAGTACTTC	CAISAASRRAGETQYF	TRBV10-3	.	.	TRBJ2-5
TGTGCCAGTAGTGCCCTACTAGCGGGAGCATTCTATACGCAGTATTTT	CASSALLAGAFYTQYF	TRBV19	.	TRBD2	TRBJ2-3
TGTGCCAGCAGTGAAGCGCGCGGCGGCTTAAACTATGGCTACACCTTC	CASSEARGGLNYGYTF	TRBV2	.	.	TRBJ1-2
TGTGCCACACAGGGGGCGGATCAGCCCCAGCATTTT	CATQGADQPQHF	TRBV24-1	few	TRBD1	TRBJ1-5
TGTGCCAGCAGTTACTCGATTGCAGCTAACTATGGCTACACCTTC	CASSYSIAANYGYTF	TRBV6-5	.	.	TRBJ1-2
TGTGCCAGCAGTGAAGAAAGGGGGCGCAATGCCGGGGAGCTGTTTTTT	CASSEERGRNAGELFF	TRBV2	.	TRBD1	TRBJ2-2
TGTGCCAGCAGCTTAGCCCGACTAGCGGGGAGCATCACCCCCCAAGAGACCCAGTACTTC	CASSLARLAGSITPQETQYF	TRBV7-8	once	TRBD2	TRBJ2-5
TGTGCCAGCAGTCCATTGACAGGGGGCGGTGGCTACACCTTC	CASSPLTGGGGYTF	TRBV27	.	TRBD1	TRBJ1-2
TGTGCCAGCAGTTTAGGGCGACACAGCTCCTATAATTCACCCCTCCACTTT	CASSLGRHSSYNSPLHF	TRBV28	.	.	TRBJ1-6
TGTGCCAGCAGCTTAGACAGGGTAGCCACAGATACGCAGTATTTT	CASSLDRVATDTQYF	TRBV7-9	.	.	TRBJ2-3
TGTGCCAGCTCACCAGGACAGCAAGAGACCCAGTACTTC	CASSPGQQETQYF	TRBV18	.	.	TRBJ2-5
TGTGCCAGCAGTGTGGACAGGGGGCTCTACGAGCAGTACTTC	CASSVDRGLYEQYF	TRBV6-6	once	TRBD1	TRBJ2-7
TGTGCCAGCAGCCTCGCCTTGGGCGGGAATCAGCCCCAGCATTTT	CASSLALGGNQPQHF	TRBV3-1/TRBV3-2	once	.	TRBJ1-5
TGTGCCAGCAATCGACAGGGGGGCTCCTACGAGCAGTACTTC	CASNRQGGSYEQYF	TRBV6-5	once	TRBD1	TRBJ2-7
TGTGCCAGTAGTACCTCTAGCGGGATTCACAATGAGCAGTTCTTC	CASSTSSGIHNEQFF	TRBV19	.	TRBD2	TRBJ2-1
TGTGCCAGTAGTCCTGAGGAGGACCCTTCAGTATGGCCCCAGCATTTT	CASSPEEDPSVWPQHF	TRBV19	.	.	TRBJ1-5
TGTGCTAGTGGTCAGAAGCGGGGATCTTATACGAACACCGGGGAGCTGTTTTTT	CASGQKRGSYTNTGELFF	TRBV12-5	once	TRBD2	TRBJ2-2
TGTGCCAGCAGTTACCGGACTAGCGGTAATTACAATGAGCAGTTCTTC	CASSYRTSGNYNEQFF	TRBV6-5	.	TRBD2	TRBJ2-1
TGTGCCAGCAGCCCAGGGAGCGGGAACTCCTACAATGAGCAGTTCTTC	CASSPGSGNSYNEQFF	TRBV7-9	.	TRBD2	TRBJ2-1
TGTGCCTGGAGTACCCGACAGGACACTGAAGCTTTCTTT	CAWSTRQDTEAFF	TRBV30	.	.	TRBJ1-1
TGCGCCAGCAGTCGACAGGGGGCGACAGATACGCAGTATTTT	CASSRQGATDTQYF	TRBV5-1	.	TRBD1	TRBJ2-3
TGTGCCAGCAGTTACTCACGGGGATGGGCTGAAGCTTTCTTT	CASSYSRGWAEAFF	TRBV6-5	.	.	TRBJ1-1
TGTGCCAGCAGTTTTGCGGGGGGCCTTAAGACCCAGTACTTC	CASSFAGGLKTQYF	TRBV28	.	TRBD2	TRBJ2-5
TGTGCCAGCAGCGAGGACAGAACCTACAATGAGCAGTTCTTC	CASSEDRTYNEQFF	TRBV7-9	.	.	TRBJ2-1
TGTGCCAGCAGCCCCACGGGACAAATCAACACCGGGGAGCTGTTTTTT	CASSPTGQINTGELFF	TRBV7-9	.	.	TRBJ2-2
TGTGCCAGCAGCCTGGCAGCAAGGAGTCCCTACGAGCAGTACTTC	CASSLAARSPYEQYF	TRBV5-5	once	.	TRBJ2-7
TGTGCCAGCAGCGCCAGGACAGGGTCGGGAGATACGCAGTATTTT	CASSARTGSGDTQYF	TRBV7-9	.	TRBD1	TRBJ2-3
TGTGCCAGCAGCCCCTTGGACAGGAGATGCACAGATACGCAGTATTTT	CASSPLDRRCTDTQYF	TRBV21-1	.	.	TRBJ2-3
TGTGCCAGCAGCTTCAAAGGGGAATACGAAAAACTGTTTTTT	CASSFKGEYEKLFF	TRBV5-6	.	.	TRBJ1-4
TGTGCCAGCATGAGTAGTGGAGTAGAAGCTTTCTTT	CASMSSGVEAFF	TRBV27	.	.	TRBJ1-1
TGTGCCAGCAGCCCGGTTGGGGGGACTGAAGCTTTCTTT	CASSPVGGTEAFF	TRBV7-9	.	.	TRBJ1-1
TGTGCCAGCAGCTCCAGGGTGCTCCTGGACACCATATATTTT	CASSSRVLLDTIYF	TRBV3-1/TRBV3-2	.	.	TRBJ1-3
TGTGCCAGCAGCTTTCGGCGGGAAAAAGGTCCCTACGAGCAGTACTTC	CASSFRREKGPYEQYF	TRBV7-8	.	.	TRBJ2-7
TGTGCCAGCAAGGGGGCTGGCTACACCTTC	CASKGAGYTF	TRBV2	.	TRBD1	TRBJ1-2